This T cell receptor (beta chain) comes out of a study of blood T cell repertoires in COVID-19 (dated by TCRdb to the early 2020s). Context from the whole study: Samples from collaborators originated in the United States, Italy and Spain and spanned both the acute and convalescent phases of COVID-19. The material from the prospective study consisted of cDNA or gDNA derived from T cells, B-cell-depleted T cells, or PBMCs. Deeply sampled blood TCRbeta repertoires from subjects exposed to, actively infected with, or recovered from COVID-19 were included in the dataset. A freely available public database, intended as a resource for researchers studying the immune response to SARS-CoV-2, is where the repertoires were released. The samples were drawn from the first 160 participants of the ongoing ImmuneRACE study and from 1,254 subjects provided by 6 global collaborators. Nearly every sample came with metadata listing a de-identified subject ID, COVID-19 status, age in years and sex. Where HLA class I and class II types were available, the types were taken from metadata supplied by the sample provider, not from assay-based typing.

In regard to this clone: Its binding antigen is unknown. No base-level quality is on record; no much larger clone is a single base apart.

TCRbeta CDR3 regions were amplified from genomic DNA using the immunoSEQ Assay, a bias-controlled multiplex PCR. The original methods were these. Within the assay, amplification of reference gene primers was used to estimate how many nucleated cells each sample contained. Sequence reads were collapsed and filtered to measure the absolute abundance of every unique TCRbeta CDR3 rearrangement. For each sample, productive Simpson clonality was calculated as the square root of Simpson's diversity index over productive rearrangements. Here the immuneACCESS table is served through TCRdb, limited to in-frame sequences with V and J called. Missing clones are a known gap in these copies; in checked studies unresolved V genes cover under half, and the rest lacks a known reason. V, J and clone size were drawn from that table, and D and trimming were deduced from the DNA. The sample yields just under 350,000 clones; 85% to 90% were counted once. The ten largest clones take up roughly 6.6% of the sample.

One collaborating source in Seattle enrolled patients while the patients were actively infected and followed the patients over time throughout the course of disease. Collaborating institutions collected whole blood in K2EDTA tubes following their own protocols. For TCRbeta analysis, collaborator samples were shipped as frozen whole blood, as isolated PBMCs, or as DNA extracted from either sample type. The germline V gene yields SGHNT for CDR1 and YENEEA for CDR2. Trimming at the junction amounts to 3 bases on V and 6 bases on J, and the germline ends lie 7 bases apart. The CDR3 runs 12 residues from the cysteine to the phenylalanine. Of all the DNA, just the CDR3 is kept, 36 bases in frame from base 1. Study-wide findings and limitations: The quantity of clinical and demographic metadata differed by source and by participant and was supplied without curation.

This receptor was obtained from a woman aged 70-85 years with COVID-19, enrolled during active disease. Sequencing used peripheral blood. This receptor chain uses TRBV11-3 and TRBJ2-3, with the D gene not clear enough to name. CDR3 sequence: CASSFSRDTQYF. The nucleotide sequence reads TGTGCCAGCAGCTTCTCTAGGGATACGCAGTATTTT.